This TCR beta chain was observed in a study of blood T cell repertoires in COVID-19. The germline V gene has CDR1 SGHAT and CDR2 FQNNGV. CDR3 length equals 13 residues. V was trimmed by 0 bases and J by 11 bases, leaving 13 bases between them. Methods used by the authors: Quantification of nucleated cells was approximated via reference gene primer amplification. Assay used: immunoSEQ multiplex PCR; TCRdb lists only in-frame clones, some missing. V and J calls and clone size follow that table, whereas D and trimming were derived from the DNA. The data hold 250,000 to 350,000 clones, with about 81% observed a single time.

The TCR originated in a human donor with COVID-19, enrolled during active disease. The donor label of this sample is uncertain. The chain uses TRBV11-2 and TRBJ1-1; a weak D match, TRBD1 (6 bases). Specimen: peripheral blood. CDR3 in DNA: TGTGCCAGCAGCTTAGAAAGGGGGGGGGACGCTTTCTTT. It encodes CASSLERGGDAFF.